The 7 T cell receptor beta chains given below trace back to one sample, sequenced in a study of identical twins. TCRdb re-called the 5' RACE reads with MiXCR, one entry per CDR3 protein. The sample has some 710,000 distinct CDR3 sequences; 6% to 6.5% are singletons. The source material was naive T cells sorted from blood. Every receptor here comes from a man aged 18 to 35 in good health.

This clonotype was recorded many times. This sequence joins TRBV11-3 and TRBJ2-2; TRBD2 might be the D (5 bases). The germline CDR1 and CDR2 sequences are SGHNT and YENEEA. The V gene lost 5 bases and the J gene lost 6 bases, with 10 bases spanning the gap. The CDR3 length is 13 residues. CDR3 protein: CASSQLGPGELFF. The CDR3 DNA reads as TGTGCCAGCAGCCAACTAGGCCCCGGGGAGCTGTTTTTT. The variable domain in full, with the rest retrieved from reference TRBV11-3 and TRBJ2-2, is EAGVVQSPRYKIIEKKQPVAFWCNPISGHNTLYWYLQNLGQGPELLIRYENEEAVDDSQLPKDRFSAERLKGVDSTLKIQPAELGDSAVYLCASSQLGPGELFFGEGSRLTVL.

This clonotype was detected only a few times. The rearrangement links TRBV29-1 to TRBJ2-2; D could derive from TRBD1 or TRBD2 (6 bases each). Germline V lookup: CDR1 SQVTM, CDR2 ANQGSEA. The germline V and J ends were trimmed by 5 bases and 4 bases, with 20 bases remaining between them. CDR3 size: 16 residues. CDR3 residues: CSVLGTHLGGTGELFF. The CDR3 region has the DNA TGCAGCGTTTTGGGGACACACCTGGGGGGCACCGGGGAGCTGTTTTTT.

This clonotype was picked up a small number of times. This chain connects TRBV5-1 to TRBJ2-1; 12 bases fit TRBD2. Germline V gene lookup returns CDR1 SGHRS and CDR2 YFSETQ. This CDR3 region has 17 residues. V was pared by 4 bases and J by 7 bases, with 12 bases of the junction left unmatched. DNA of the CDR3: TGCGCCAGCAGCACCGGATCTAGCGGGAGGGCGGAGAATGAGCAGTTCTTC. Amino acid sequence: CASSTGSSGRAENEQFF.

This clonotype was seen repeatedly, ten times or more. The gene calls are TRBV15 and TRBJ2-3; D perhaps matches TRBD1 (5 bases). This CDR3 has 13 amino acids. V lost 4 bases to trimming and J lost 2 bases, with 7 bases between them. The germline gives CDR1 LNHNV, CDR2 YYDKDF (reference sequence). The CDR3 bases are TGTGCCACCAGCACAGGGCCCACAGATACGCAGTATTTT. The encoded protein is CATSTGPTDTQYF.

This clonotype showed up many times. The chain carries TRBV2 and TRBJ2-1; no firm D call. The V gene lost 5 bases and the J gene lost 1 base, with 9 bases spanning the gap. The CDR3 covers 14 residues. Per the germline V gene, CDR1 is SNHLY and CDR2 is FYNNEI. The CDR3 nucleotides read TGTGCCAGCAGTAAAGACGGATCCTACAATGAGCAGTTCTTC. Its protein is CASSKDGSYNEQFF.

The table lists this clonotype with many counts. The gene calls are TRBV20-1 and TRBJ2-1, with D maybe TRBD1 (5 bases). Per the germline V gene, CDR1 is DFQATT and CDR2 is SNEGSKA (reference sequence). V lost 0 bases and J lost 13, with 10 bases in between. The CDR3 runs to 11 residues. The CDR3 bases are TGCAGTGCTAGAGATCCAGGGTTTCAGTTCTTC. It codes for CSARDPGFQFF.

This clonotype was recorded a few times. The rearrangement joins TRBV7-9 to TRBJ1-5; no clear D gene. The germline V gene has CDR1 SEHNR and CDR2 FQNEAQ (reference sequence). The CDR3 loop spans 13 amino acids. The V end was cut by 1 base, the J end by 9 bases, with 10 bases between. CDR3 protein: CASSLGEAAPQHF. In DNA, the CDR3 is TGTGCCAGCAGCTTAGGGGAAGCCGCGCCCCAGCATTTT.